This T cell receptor (beta chain) stems from a study of blood T cell repertoires in COVID-19. As handled by the study authors: Amplification with reference gene primers provided the estimates of nucleated cell counts. Some clones are missing from TCRdb's copy, which holds only in-frame ones; the method was immunoSEQ multiplex PCR. Clone size and V and J calls were adopted from that table, with D and trimming inferred from the DNA. Of some 300,000 clones in the sample, around 90% are singletons; the top ten hold about 1.7%. The ends were cut back, 6 bases at V and 7 bases at J, with 12 bases in the middle. CDR1 and CDR2 from the germline V gene are SEHNR and FQNEAQ (reference sequence). The CDR3 has 12 residues. This clone was counted once. Each participant's cohort was designated according to participant-reported clinical history.

The sample comprised PBMCs or T cells enriched from blood (not recorded which). This chain connects TRBV7-9 to TRBJ1-1; D unclear. The sequence derives from a woman aged 40 to 55 who had recovered from COVID-19. Written as DNA, the CDR3 is TGTGCCAGCAGTCCACGGGTCTTTGAAGCTTTCTTT. Protein sequence: CASSPRVFEAFF.